This T cell receptor beta chain is drawn from a study of molecular identifiers for immune sequencing clone quantification. Study observations and caveats: Clones of above 20 RNA copies carried over 99% of effector molecules; in naive cells they carried under 1%.

This clonotype occurred many times. The antigen remains unidentified. With 1 base removed from V and 2 bases from J, the gap between germline ends came to 11 bases. This CDR3 has 16 amino acids. Germline assignment: CDR1 LGHDT and CDR2 YNNKEL (reference sequence). As previously described, bulk TCR libraries were made using listed TCR primers. TCRdb ran MiXCR on the PCR reads and lists one entry per CDR3 protein. The table includes approximately 37,000 distinct CDR3 sequences, 15% to 20% detected once. The specimen sequenced was naive CD8+ T cells from blood, with Jurkat cell RNA spiked in. Stated subset: FACS-sorted CD8+CD4-CCR7+CD45RA+ naive T cells. The receptor was derived from a human donor in good health. Some libraries in this study had Jurkat cell RNA spiked in. V is TRBV3-1 and J is TRBJ2-2; D not certain. CDR3 protein: CASSQVVQLNTGELFF. In DNA, the CDR3 is TGTGCCAGCAGCCAAGTGGTTCAGCTTAACACCGGGGAGCTGTTTTTT.